This T cell receptor beta chain was identified in a study of T cell repertoires in cytomegalovirus infection. Turning to the study itself: Used in the study were CMV epitopes, some recently identified and HLA-C-restricted, others well-studied and HLA-B-restricted. CMV infection and matching HLA type were both indicated by public TCR beta signatures.

The study, taken as a whole, reports: People with CMV and the relevant HLA were identified by cumulative public TCR beta family frequency.

The V gene lost 5 bases and the J gene lost 17 bases, with 28 bases spanning the gap. This CDR3 is built from 16 residues. A word on this clonotype: Its antigen is not identified.

TCRdb recomputed calls from the reads with MiXCR, one row per CDR3 protein. This sample has about half a million distinct CDR3 sequences, with 33% found just once. The origin of this receptor is a human donor in good health (CMV status not recorded). Some clones in this sample may be carry-over from other donors' samples. The specimen was cultured PBMCs, collected from culture after CMV antigen stimulation. The J gene is TRBJ1-6, the V gene TRBV12-3 or TRBV12-4; D possibly corresponds to TRBD1 (5 bases). The CDR3 DNA follows: TGTGCCAGCAGTCCACTGGAGGGACTGGTACTTTCCGGGGTCCACTTT. This sequence encodes CASSPLEGLVLSGVHF.